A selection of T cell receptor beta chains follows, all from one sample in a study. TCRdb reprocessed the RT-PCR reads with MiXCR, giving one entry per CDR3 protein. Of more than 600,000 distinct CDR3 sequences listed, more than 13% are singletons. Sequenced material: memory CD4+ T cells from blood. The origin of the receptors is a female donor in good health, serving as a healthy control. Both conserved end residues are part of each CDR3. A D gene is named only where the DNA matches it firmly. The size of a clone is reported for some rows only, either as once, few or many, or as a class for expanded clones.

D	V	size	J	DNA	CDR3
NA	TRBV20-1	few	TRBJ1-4	TGCAGTGTTGGGGCAACTAATGAAAAACTGTTTTTT	CSVGATNEKLFF
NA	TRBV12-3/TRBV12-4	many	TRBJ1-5	TGTGCCAGCAGTTTCGACAGGCTTATTAGCAATCAGCCCCAGCATTTT	CASSFDRLISNQPQHF
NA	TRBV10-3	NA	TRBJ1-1	TGTGCCATCAACCGCAAGGACATACGGACTGAAGCTTTCTTT	CAINRKDIRTEAFF
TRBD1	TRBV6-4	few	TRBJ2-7	TGTGCCAGCAGTGACCCCGGGACAGGGGAATACGAGCAGTACTTC	CASSDPGTGEYEQYF
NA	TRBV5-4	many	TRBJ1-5	TGTGCCAGCAGCCTGGATGCCCAGCCCCAGCATTTT	CASSLDAQPQHF
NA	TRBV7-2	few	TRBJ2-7	TGTGCCAGCAGCTTAATGGGCACATACTACGAGCAGTACTTC	CASSLMGTYYEQYF
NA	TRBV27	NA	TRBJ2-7	TGTGCCAGCAGTCGGAACACAGGATACGAGCAGTACTTC	CASSRNTGYEQYF
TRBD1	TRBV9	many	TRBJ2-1	TGTGCCAGCAGCGTAGTCTCGACAGGGAAGTACAATGAGCAGTTCTTC	CASSVVSTGKYNEQFF
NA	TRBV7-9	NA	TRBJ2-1	TGTGCCAGCAGCCCCAACTGGGGGCAGTTCTTC	CASSPNWGQFF
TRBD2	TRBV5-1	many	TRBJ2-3	TGCGCCAGCAGCTTCGGGACTAGCGGAGGCACAGATACGCAGTATTTT	CASSFGTSGGTDTQYF
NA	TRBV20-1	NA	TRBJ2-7	TGCAGTGCTACAGGGACTCAAGCCTACGAGCAGTACTTC	CSATGTQAYEQYF
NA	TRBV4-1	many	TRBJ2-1	TGCGCCAGCAGCCAAATCGGGACAAAAACCTACAATGAGCAGTTCTTC	CASSQIGTKTYNEQFF
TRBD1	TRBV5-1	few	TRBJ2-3	TGCGCCAGCAGGACGACAGGGGGCGCCGATACGCAGTATTTT	CASRTTGGADTQYF
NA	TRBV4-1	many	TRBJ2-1	TGCGCCAGCAGCCAACAATCCTATGGGCAGCCCGGTGAGCAGTTCTTC	CASSQQSYGQPGEQFF
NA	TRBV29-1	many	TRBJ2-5	TGCAGCGTTGCGTGGGGAGTCGAGACCCAGTACTTC	CSVAWGVETQYF
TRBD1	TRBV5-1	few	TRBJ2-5	TGCGCCAGCAGCTTGAACAGGGGGCTGAGAGAGACCCAGTACTTC	CASSLNRGLRETQYF
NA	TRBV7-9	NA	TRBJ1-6	TGTGCCAGCAGCTTAAACCCCCGCCCCTTGGGGAATTCACCCCTCCACTTT	CASSLNPRPLGNSPLHF
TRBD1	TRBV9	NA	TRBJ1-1	TGTGCCAGCAGCGCCGACGGAATCGGACAGGGATACACTGAAGCTTTCTTT	CASSADGIGQGYTEAFF
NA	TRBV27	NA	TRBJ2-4	TGTGCCAGCAGTAATCGGGCCCTAGCCAAAAACATTCAGTACTTC	CASSNRALAKNIQYF
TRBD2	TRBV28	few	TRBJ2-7	TGTGCCAGCAGTTCCGGTACTAGCGGGAGCCACCACGAGCAGTACTTC	CASSSGTSGSHHEQYF
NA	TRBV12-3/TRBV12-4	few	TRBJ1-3	TGTGCCAGCAGTTCCAAATCGACTGGCAGCTCTGGAAACACCATATATTTT	CASSSKSTGSSGNTIYF
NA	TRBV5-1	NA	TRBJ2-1	TGCGCCAGCAGCTTGGGGAGCGCTAACAATGCGCAGTTCTTC	CASSLGSANNAQFF
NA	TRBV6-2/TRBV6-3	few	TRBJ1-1	TGTGCCAGCAGTTACTTTCCCGCGGAAGCTTTCTTT	CASSYFPAEAFF
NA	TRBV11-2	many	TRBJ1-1	TGTGCCAGCAGCTTAGGGACACTCACTGAAGCTTTCTTT	CASSLGTLTEAFF
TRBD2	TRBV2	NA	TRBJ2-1	TGTGCCAGCGATAGCGGGAGCGGGGAGCAGTTCTTC	CASDSGSGEQFF
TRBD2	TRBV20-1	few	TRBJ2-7	TGCAGTGCCAAAGCGGGAGTGGACTACGAGCAGTACTTC	CSAKAGVDYEQYF
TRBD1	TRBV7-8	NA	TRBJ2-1	TGTGCCAGCAGCTTACGGACAGGTTCTGCCTACAATGAGCAGTTCTTC	CASSLRTGSAYNEQFF
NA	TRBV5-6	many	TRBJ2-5	TGTGCCAGCAGCTCATCTTTGACCCAGTACTTC	CASSSSLTQYF
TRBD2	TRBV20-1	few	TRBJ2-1	TGCAGTGCTAGGCCCGGGACTAGCGGGACAGCATACAATGAGCAGTTCTTC	CSARPGTSGTAYNEQFF